This T cell receptor beta chain was retrieved from a study of spatial heterogeneity in lung cancer. Findings of the study overall: At tumor resection, ubiquitous expanded TCRs were detected in blood more often than later.

TCRdb independently ran MiXCR on the 5' RACE reads; one entry per CDR3 protein. Here the sample spans roughly 32,000 distinct CDR3 sequences, 8.5% to 12% being singletons. Time point reported: blood at routine non-recurrence follow-up after resection. Unsorted tumor, nontumor lung tissue or cryopreserved PBMC supplied the whole RNA. V lost 5 bases, J lost 5 bases, and 13 bases lay in between. Germline CDR1 reads MNHEY; CDR2 reads SVGAGI. The CDR3 is 13 residues long. This clonotype was counted many times. Its antigen is not identified. This sequence originates from a female donor with early-stage non-small cell lung cancer. The chain couples TRBV6-5 to TRBJ2-7, with TRBD1 as a possible D gene (6 bases). The material sequenced was PBMCs, taken at follow-up. The CDR3 spells CASSQDRFHEQYF. The DNA for the CDR3 is TGTGCCAGCAGTCAAGACAGGTTCCACGAGCAGTACTTC.